Presented here are 7 T cell receptor beta chains from one specimen sequenced in a study of shared clonotypes between healthy human individuals. Produced via immunoSEQ multiplex PCR; TCRdb's table is partial and in-frame only. This table holds 2,100,000 or so clones, approximately 96% found once. Specimen: naive CD4+ T cells sorted from blood. Subset noted: CD45RA+ positively selected. The source of these receptors is a man between 18 and 35 years old in good health.

DNA of the CDR3: TGTGCCAGCTCGGGCGAATATAGCAATCAGCCCCAGCATTTT. This sequence encodes CASSGEYSNQPQHF. This chain joins TRBV18 and TRBJ1-5; D unresolved. The V end lost 6 bases, the J end lost 0 bases, and 9 bases lay between the germline ends. This CDR3 is 14 amino acids long. CDR1 and CDR2 (germline): KGHSH, LQKENI.

The V and J genes are TRBV5-1 and TRBJ2-1, with 9 bases identical to TRBD2. The CDR3 is 15 amino acids. Germline CDR1 reads SGHRS; CDR2 reads YFSETQ. The V segment lost 2 bases and the J segment 3 bases; nucleotides outside the gene matches: 3. The CDR3 DNA follows: TGCGCCAGCAGCTTCGAAGCGGGGGGCTACAATGAGCAGTTCTTC. Protein product: CASSFEAGGYNEQFF.

The rearrangement joins TRBV7-2 to TRBJ2-1, with D unresolved. Germline CDR1 SGHTA, CDR2 FQGNSA. CDR3 size: 13 residues. Trimming cost V 1 base and J 9 bases, with 10 bases left between them. The DNA for the CDR3 is TGTGCCAGCAGCTTAGGGTCGGTGGGTGAGCAGTTCTTC. Its protein product is CASSLGSVGEQFF.

Comment on this clone: The same CDR3 also results from other DNA sequences found in this sample. The chain couples TRBV7-2 to TRBJ2-2; TRBD2 aligns across 10 bases. The CDR3 is 16 amino acids. V trimming: 4 bases; J trimming: 1 base; junction bases outside the gene matches: 3. The germline V gene encodes CDR1 SGHTA and CDR2 FQGNSA. The CDR3 region is CASSWTSGVNTGELFF. The CDR3 nucleotides are TGTGCCAGCAGCTGGACTAGCGGAGTGAACACCGGGGAGCTGTTTTTT.

This chain links TRBV25-1 with TRBJ2-2; 8 bases are shared with TRBD1. After removal of 3 bases from V and 4 bases from J, the junction contained 7 bases not matched to a gene. The CDR3 length is 16 residues. Germline CDR1 and CDR2: MGHDK and SYGVNS. CDR3 amino acids: CASSDRPTGATGELFF. The CDR3 DNA follows: TGTGCCAGCAGTGACCGCCCGACAGGGGCCACCGGGGAGCTGTTTTTT.

Remarks on this clone: This specimen includes other DNA sequences encoding the same CDR3. The V and J genes are TRBV7-9 and TRBJ2-2; no clear D. CDR3 size: 14 residues. CDR1 is SEHNR, CDR2 FQNEAQ, per germline (reference sequence). Trimming pared 0 bases from V and 2 bases from J, leaving 4 bases between. This chain's CDR3 is CASSLAGNTGELFF. The CDR3 nucleotides are TGTGCCAGCAGCTTAGCTGGAAACACCGGGGAGCTGTTTTTT. The variable domain in full, completed from reference TRBV7-9 and TRBJ2-2, reads DTGVSQNPRHKITKRGQNVTFRCDPISEHNRLYWYRQTLGQGPEFLTYFQNEAQLEKSRLLSDRFSAERPKGSFSTLEIQRTEQGDSAMYLCASSLAGNTGELFFGEGSRLTVL.

The chain recombines TRBV7-9 with TRBJ2-1; 7 positions match TRBD1. The ends lost 5 bases at V and 4 bases at J; junction bases unmatched: 11. The germline V gene has CDR1 SEHNR and CDR2 FQNEAQ (reference sequence). CDR3 length equals 16 residues. The CDR3 sequence is CASSLGQPYRYNEQFF. Written as DNA, the CDR3 is TGTGCCAGCAGCCTGGGACAGCCATACCGATACAATGAGCAGTTCTTC.